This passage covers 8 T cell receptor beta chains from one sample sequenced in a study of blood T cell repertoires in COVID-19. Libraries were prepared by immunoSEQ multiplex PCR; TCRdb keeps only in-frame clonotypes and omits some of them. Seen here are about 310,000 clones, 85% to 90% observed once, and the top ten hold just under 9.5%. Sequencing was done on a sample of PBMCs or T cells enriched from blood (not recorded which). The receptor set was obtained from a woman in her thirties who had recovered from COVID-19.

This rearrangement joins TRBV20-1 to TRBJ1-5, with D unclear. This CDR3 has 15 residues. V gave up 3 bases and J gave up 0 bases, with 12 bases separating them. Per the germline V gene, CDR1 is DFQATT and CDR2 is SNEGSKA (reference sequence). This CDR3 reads CSASPSGYSNQPQHF. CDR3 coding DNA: TGCAGTGCTAGTCCGTCGGGGTATAGCAATCAGCCCCAGCATTTT.

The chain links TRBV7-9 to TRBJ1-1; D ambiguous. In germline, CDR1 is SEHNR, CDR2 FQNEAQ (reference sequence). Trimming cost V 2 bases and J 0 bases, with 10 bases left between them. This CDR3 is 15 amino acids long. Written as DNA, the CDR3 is TGTGCCAGCAGCTTACAGACTATTTTGAACACTGAAGCTTTCTTT. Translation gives CASSLQTILNTEAFF.

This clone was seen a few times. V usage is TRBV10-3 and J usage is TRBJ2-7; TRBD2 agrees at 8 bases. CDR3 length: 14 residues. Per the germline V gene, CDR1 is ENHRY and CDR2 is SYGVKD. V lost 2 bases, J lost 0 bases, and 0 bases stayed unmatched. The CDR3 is CAISEAGGSYEQYF. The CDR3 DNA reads TGTGCCATCAGTGAGGCGGGAGGCTCCTACGAGCAGTACTTC.

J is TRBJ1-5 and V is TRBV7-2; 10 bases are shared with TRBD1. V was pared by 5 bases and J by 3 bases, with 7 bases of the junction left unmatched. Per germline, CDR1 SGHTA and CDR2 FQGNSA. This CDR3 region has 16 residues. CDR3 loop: CASSRGQGTFNQPQHF. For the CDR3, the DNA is TGTGCCAGCAGCCGGGGACAGGGGACCTTCAATCAGCCCCAGCATTTT.

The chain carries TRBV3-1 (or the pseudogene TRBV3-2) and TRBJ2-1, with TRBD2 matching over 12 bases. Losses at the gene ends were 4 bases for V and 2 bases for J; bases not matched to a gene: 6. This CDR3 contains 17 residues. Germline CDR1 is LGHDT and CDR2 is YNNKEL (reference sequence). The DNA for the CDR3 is TGTGCCAGCAGCCCAACCAGGACTAGCGGGACCTACAATGAGCAGTTCTTC. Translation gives CASSPTRTSGTYNEQFF.

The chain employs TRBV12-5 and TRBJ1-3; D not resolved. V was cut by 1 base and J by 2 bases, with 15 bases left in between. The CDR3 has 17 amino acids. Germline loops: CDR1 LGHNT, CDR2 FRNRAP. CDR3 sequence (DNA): TGTGCTAGTGGTTTGGCTTCTTTGGGCAGAGCTGGAAACACCATATATTTT. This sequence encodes CASGLASLGRAGNTIYF.

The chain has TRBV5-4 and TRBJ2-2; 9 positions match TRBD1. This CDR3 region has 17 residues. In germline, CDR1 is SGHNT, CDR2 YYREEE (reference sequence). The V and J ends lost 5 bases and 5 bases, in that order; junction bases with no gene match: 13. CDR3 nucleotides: TGTGCCAGCAGACCACGGCCGGGACAGGGATGGACCGGGGAGCTGTTTTTT. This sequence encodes CASRPRPGQGWTGELFF.

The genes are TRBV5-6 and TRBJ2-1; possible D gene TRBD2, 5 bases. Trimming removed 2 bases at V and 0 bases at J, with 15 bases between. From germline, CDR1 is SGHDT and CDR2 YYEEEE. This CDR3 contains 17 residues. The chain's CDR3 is CASSFLGSAHSYNEQFF. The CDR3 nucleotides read TGTGCCAGCAGCTTTTTAGGTAGCGCCCACTCCTACAATGAGCAGTTCTTC.